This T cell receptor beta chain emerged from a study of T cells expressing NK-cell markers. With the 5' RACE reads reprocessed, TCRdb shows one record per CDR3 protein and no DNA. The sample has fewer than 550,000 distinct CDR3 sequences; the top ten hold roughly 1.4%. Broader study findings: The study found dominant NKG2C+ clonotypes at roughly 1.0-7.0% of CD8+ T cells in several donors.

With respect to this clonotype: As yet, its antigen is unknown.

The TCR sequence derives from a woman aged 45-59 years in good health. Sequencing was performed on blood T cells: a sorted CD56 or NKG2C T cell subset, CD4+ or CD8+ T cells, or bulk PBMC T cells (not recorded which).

CDR3 sequence: CASSLRQSTEAFF. V gene TRBV5-5 combines with J gene TRBJ1-1. This CDR3 region has 13 residues. Germline V CDR1 and CDR2: SGHKS, YYEKEE (reference sequence).